Presented here are 23 T cell receptor beta chains from one specimen sequenced in a study of T cell clones after liver transplantation. The method was immunoSEQ multiplex PCR; TCRdb's version includes in-frame clones alone and lacks a portion of them. The sample yields some 80,000 clones, around four fifths seen once. Specimen: CD4+ T cells from blood, collected less than 50 months after liver transplant. These receptors were taken from a human patient who received a liver transplant. Some T cells may possibly be graft donor cells.

This chain joins TRBV7-3 and TRBJ1-3, with 9 bases identical to TRBD1. This CDR3 comprises 15 residues. Trimming cost V 5 bases and J 2 bases; bases outside gene matches: 4. CDR1 is SGHTA and CDR2 is FQGTGA in the germline V gene. The CDR3 loop reads CASSNRQGAGNTIYF. The CDR3 DNA sequence: TGTGCCAGCAGCAACCGACAGGGGGCTGGAAACACCATATATTTT.

The rearrangement joins TRBV7-3 to TRBJ2-3; 7 nucleotides match TRBD2. The CDR3 sequence is 16 residues long. Per germline, CDR1 SGHTA and CDR2 FQGTGA. With 5 bases clipped from V and 5 bases from J, the junction kept 13 bases outside the gene matches. The CDR3 bases are TGTGCCAGCAGCCCTCGTGGGACTTCGGGGGGAGATACGCAGTATTTT. This encodes CASSPRGTSGGDTQYF.

The CDR3 is CASSLGVVLAGGNEQFF. The CDR3 bases are TGTGCCAGCAGCTTAGGAGTTGTCCTAGCGGGAGGGAATGAGCAGTTCTTC. The V call is TRBV7-8, the J call TRBJ2-1; 12 bases line up with TRBD2. The ends lost 1 base at V and 7 bases at J; junction bases unmatched: 8. The CDR3 is 17 amino acids. CDR1 is SGHVS, CDR2 FQNEAQ, per germline.

This clone has a single count. The chain combines TRBV29-1 with TRBJ2-1, with 9 bases matching TRBD1. Losses at the gene ends were 4 bases for V and 2 bases for J; bases not matched to a gene: 6. CDR3 length equals 15 residues. Germline values: CDR1 SQVTM, CDR2 ANQGSEA. As DNA, the CDR3 is TGCAGCGTTGTCCGCGGGACAGGGCCCTACAATGAGCAGTTCTTC. Translating gives CSVVRGTGPYNEQFF.

The rearrangement uses TRBV9 and TRBJ2-1; either TRBD1 or TRBD2 may fit D (5 bases each). V was clipped by 0 bases and J by 12 bases, with 16 bases between them. The CDR3 extends over 14 amino acids. Germline V gene data show CDR1 as SGDLS and CDR2 as YYNGEE. This CDR3 reads CASSVVLGAGTQFF. The CDR3 bases are TGTGCCAGCAGCGTAGTACTAGGGGCCGGTACGCAGTTCTTC.

The J gene is TRBJ1-5, the V gene TRBV9; maybe TRBD1 (6 bases). Per germline, CDR1 SGDLS and CDR2 YYNGEE. Trimming left V 0 bases short and J 7 bases short, with 14 bases between. The CDR3 is 15 amino acids. In DNA form, the CDR3 reads TGTGCCAGCAGCGTAGGGGACAACTACGACCAGCCCCAGCATTTT. Translation: CASSVGDNYDQPQHF.

This clone was recorded once. The chain is built from TRBV7-2 and TRBJ2-3; TRBD2 agrees at 10 bases. With 4 bases clipped from V and 2 bases from J, the junction kept 9 bases outside the gene matches. The CDR3 is 17 residues long. Germline V gives CDR1 SGHTA, CDR2 FQGNSA. The CDR3 reads CASSSKFSGRPTDTQYF. The DNA for the CDR3 is TGTGCCAGCAGCTCCAAATTTAGCGGGAGGCCCACAGATACGCAGTATTTT.

The CDR3: CATRSGEGQETQYF. The DNA for the CDR3 is TGTGCCACCAGGTCGGGCGAGGGACAAGAGACCCAGTACTTC. The V gene is TRBV15, the J gene TRBJ2-5, with TRBD2 as a possible D gene (5 bases). The germline gives CDR1 LNHNV, CDR2 YYDKDF (reference sequence). V was clipped by 6 bases and J by 2 bases, with 13 bases between them. CDR3 size: 14 residues.

In nucleotides, the CDR3 is TGTGCCAGCAGTTACATAGACAGAAATCAGCCCCAGCATTTT. This encodes CASSYIDRNQPQHF. This chain links TRBV6-6 with TRBJ1-5; D may be TRBD1 (5 bases). Trimming left V 2 bases short and J 4 bases short, with 9 bases between. CDR1 is MNHNY, CDR2 SVGAGI, per germline (reference sequence). The CDR3 is 14 amino acids.

The genes are TRBV4-2 and TRBJ2-2; 10 bases match TRBD1. In germline, CDR1 is LGHNA, CDR2 YNFKEQ. The CDR3 is 16 residues long. V shed 4 bases, J shed 4 bases, and the junction held 6 bases outside the gene matches. The CDR3 DNA reads TGTGCCAGCAGCCCATGGGACAGGGGAGGCACCGGGGAGCTGTTTTTT. Protein product: CASSPWDRGGTGELFF.

In DNA form, the CDR3 reads TGTGCCAGCAGCTCCGACAGAGGTGGCTATGGCTACACCTTC. This gives the protein CASSSDRGGYGYTF. The V call is TRBV6-5, the J call TRBJ1-2; tentatively, D is TRBD1 (5 bases). Looked up from germline, CDR1 is MNHEY and CDR2 is SVGAGI. The V end lost 6 bases, the J end lost 4 bases, and 15 bases lay between the germline ends. The CDR3 runs to 14 residues.

The V and J genes are TRBV2 and TRBJ2-7; D is uncertain. This CDR3 spans 13 amino acids. CDR1 and CDR2 (germline): SNHLY, FYNNEI. Trimming pared 4 bases from V and 5 bases from J, leaving 12 bases between. CDR3 protein: CASSATRTDEQYF. The CDR3 nucleotides read TGTGCCAGCAGTGCGACTCGTACGGACGAGCAGTACTTC. Combining the CDR3 with reference TRBV2 and TRBJ2-7 gives the whole variable domain EPEVTQTPSHQVTQMGQEVILRCVPISNHLYFYWYRQILGQKVEFLVSFYNNEISEKSEIFDDQFSVERPDGSNFTLKIRSTKLEDSAMYFCASSATRTDEQYFGPGTRLTVT.

V gene TRBV14 combines with J gene TRBJ2-1; 13 nucleotides agree with TRBD2. The CDR3 consists of 16 residues. With 1 base clipped from V and 6 bases from J, the junction kept 3 bases outside the gene matches. Per germline, CDR1 SGHDN and CDR2 FVKESK. The CDR3 nucleotides read TGTGCCAGCAGCCAAGCAGGGACTAGCGGGGTCAATGAGCAGTTCTTC. Its translation is CASSQAGTSGVNEQFF. Based on the CDR3 plus reference TRBV14 and TRBJ2-1, the full variable domain is EAGVTQFPSHSVIEKGQTVTLRCDPISGHDNLYWYRRVMGKEIKFLLHFVKESKQDESGMPNNRFLAERTGGTYSTLKVQPAELEDSGVYFCASSQAGTSGVNEQFFGPGTRLTVL.

This chain uses TRBV7-2 with TRBJ1-3, with D possibly being TRBD1 (5 bases). V was shortened by 5 bases and J by 0 bases, with 14 bases between the two germline ends. Germline V lookup: CDR1 SGHTA, CDR2 FQGNSA. This CDR3 spans 16 amino acids. Here the CDR3 DNA reads TGTGCCAGCAGCCTCTCAGGGATAAACTCTGGAAACACCATATATTTT. This translates into CASSLSGINSGNTIYF.

The rearrangement links TRBV14 to TRBJ2-5, with D possibly TRBD2 on 5 matching bases. V lost 4 bases and J lost 1, with 7 bases in between. The CDR3 totals 13 residues. CDR1 SGHDN and CDR2 FVKESK come from the germline V gene. CDR3 sequence reads: CASSPSGQETQYF. CDR3 in DNA: TGTGCCAGCAGCCCGAGCGGCCAAGAGACCCAGTACTTC.

The rearrangement uses TRBV6-1 and TRBJ2-3; D might be TRBD1 or TRBD2, each matching 5 bases. This CDR3 is built from 14 residues. Germline values: CDR1 MNHNS, CDR2 SASEGT. With 3 bases removed from V and 4 bases from J, the gap between germline ends came to 11 bases. Written as DNA, the CDR3 is TGTGCCAGCAGTGAGTCATGGGGGTCAGATACGCAGTATTTT. This gives the protein CASSESWGSDTQYF.

The chain carries TRBV29-1 and TRBJ2-5; D is unclear. The CDR3 is 12 residues long. Germline V gene data show CDR1 as SQVTM and CDR2 as ANQGSEA. V gave up 4 bases and J gave up 5 bases, with 11 bases separating them. CDR3 amino acids: CSVGKLGETQYF. CDR3 DNA sequence: TGCAGCGTTGGTAAGCTAGGGGAGACCCAGTACTTC.

This chain uses TRBV19 with TRBJ1-5, with D unclear. Per the germline V gene, CDR1 is LNHDA and CDR2 is SQIVND (reference sequence). V was shortened by 1 base and J by 9 bases, with 13 bases between the two germline ends. The CDR3 sequence is 14 residues long. In DNA form, the CDR3 reads TGTGCCAGTAGTATAGGATCCGATGGAGCGCCCCAGCATTTT. Amino acid sequence: CASSIGSDGAPQHF.

In this sample, this clone turned up once. The V and J genes are TRBV16 and TRBJ2-3; D call uncertain. The CDR3 extends over 12 amino acids. Germline V gene sequence: CDR1 KGHSY, CDR2 FQNENV. V was pared by 4 bases and J by 6 bases, with 8 bases between. CDR3: CASSRGRDTQYF. In DNA form, the CDR3 reads TGTGCCAGCAGCCGAGGAAGGGATACGCAGTATTTT.

A remark on this clone: One end of the junction varies from germline; a read error may be responsible. The V and J genes are TRBV9 and TRBJ1-5; no firm D call. Per germline, CDR1 SGDLS and CDR2 YYNGEE. The CDR3 runs to 15 residues. CDR3 coding DNA: TGTGCCGGCAGCGTAGATGGGGTTGGGGATCAGCCCCAGCATTTT. Protein: CAGSVDGVGDQPQHF.

The chain joins TRBV7-2 to TRBJ1-1; D unclear. Germline CDR1 is SGHTA and CDR2 is FQGNSA. V lost 4 bases and J lost 1, with 13 bases in between. This CDR3 contains 15 residues. CDR3 in DNA: TGTGCCAGCAGCTCCCGGACGGGAGGGAACACTGAAGCTTTCTTT. Residues: CASSSRTGGNTEAFF.

The chain has TRBV6-5 and TRBJ2-7; 9 nucleotides align to TRBD1. CDR3 length: 14 residues. The J segment lost 2 bases and the V segment lost 8 bases, leaving 7 bases of the junction unmatched. Per germline, CDR1 MNHEY and CDR2 SVGAGI. DNA of the CDR3: TGTGCCAGCGTTTCCGGGACAGGGACCTACGAGCAGTACTTC. This gives the protein CASVSGTGTYEQYF.

The V call is TRBV2, the J call TRBJ2-5; TRBD1 matches 10 bases. The V gene end was trimmed by 7 bases and the J gene end by 9 bases; junction bases not matched to a gene: 5. Germline V gives CDR1 SNHLY, CDR2 FYNNEI. The CDR3 loop spans 12 amino acids. As DNA, the CDR3 is TGTGCCAGCACCGGACAGGGGGAAGCCCAGTACTTC. Amino acid sequence: CASTGQGEAQYF.